Listed here is a single TCR beta chain. Antigen specificity is unknown. This entry comes from a study of T cell responses to AZD1222 COVID-19 vaccine. Overall study results and limits: The span of vaccine-associated CD4 TCRs extended across spike, with dominance at 160-218 and 743-854.

The method was immunoSEQ multiplex PCR; TCRdb's version includes in-frame clones alone and lacks a portion of them. The sample includes some 130,000 clones, roughly 90% of them seen just once. Germline V gives CDR1 SGHTA, CDR2 FQGTGA. There are 12 residues in the CDR3. Trimming stripped 0 bases from V and 2 bases from J, with 2 bases between. The material sequenced was peripheral blood, taken on day 0 of AZD1222 vaccination. The TCR originated in an adult in good health. This rearrangement joins TRBV7-3 to TRBJ2-7; D is unclear. CDR3 DNA sequence: TGTGCCAGCAGCTTAACCACCTACGAGCAGTACTTC. Protein product: CASSLTTYEQYF. Variable domain in full (rest from reference TRBV7-3 and TRBJ2-7): GAGVSQTPSNKVTEKGKYVELRCDPISGHTALYWYRQSLGQGPEFLIYFQGTGAADDSGLPNDRFFAVRPEGSVSTLKIQRTERGDSAVYLCASSLTTYEQYFGPGTRLTVT.